This T cell receptor (beta chain) appears in the sequencing data of a study of blood T cell repertoires in COVID-19. Study-level background: Samples came from the United States, Italy and Spain, spanning acute and convalescent COVID-19. In each case, the material was cDNA or gDNA derived from T cells, B-cell-depleted T cells, or PBMCs.

In the study's own analysis: Scientists estimated how many nucleated cells there were by amplifying reference gene primers. The assay was immunoSEQ multiplex PCR, and TCRdb's table has in-frame clones only and misses some. V, J and clone size are those of that table, while D and trimming were read from the DNA. This sample has some 70,000 clones, with less than 85% found just once. CDR1 is SGHNT and CDR2 is YENEEA in the germline V gene. The CDR3 extends over 12 amino acids. Trimming left V 0 bases short and J 10 bases short, with 9 bases between. The sample comprised peripheral blood. V usage is TRBV11-3 and J usage is TRBJ1-1; D not certain. The receptor was derived from a man in his fifties or sixties with acute or convalescent COVID-19. The CDR3 sequence: CASSLDGDIAFF. The DNA of the CDR3 is TGTGCCAGCAGCTTAGATGGAGATATAGCTTTCTTT.